This TCR beta chain comes out of a study of metastatic and nonmetastatic thyroid tumors. Ahead of thyroid surgery, no patient had received treatment of any kind. This CDR3 spans 15 amino acids. Germline lookup yields CDR1 MNHNS and CDR2 SASEGT. The junction had 3 bases not matched to a gene; V was cut back by 5 bases and J by 0 bases. In the authors' workflow: It was from CDR3 differences across clinicopathological groups that a distant-metastasis classifier for papillary thyroid cancer was built. TCRdb re-called clones from the PCR reads using MiXCR. Clone size and V and J calls follow TCRdb, not the original study. The sample has about 18,000 clones, roughly 36% seen once.

The TCR was taken from a male donor with papillary thyroid cancer or a benign thyroid nodule (not recorded which). Some clones in this sample may be carry-over from other donors' samples. The chain links TRBV6-1 to TRBJ1-5, with 8 bases fitting TRBD1. What was sequenced was tumor tissue. CDR3 DNA sequence: TGTGCCAGCAGTTGGACAGGGTTTAGCAATCAGCCCCAGCATTTT. Its translation is CASSWTGFSNQPQHF.